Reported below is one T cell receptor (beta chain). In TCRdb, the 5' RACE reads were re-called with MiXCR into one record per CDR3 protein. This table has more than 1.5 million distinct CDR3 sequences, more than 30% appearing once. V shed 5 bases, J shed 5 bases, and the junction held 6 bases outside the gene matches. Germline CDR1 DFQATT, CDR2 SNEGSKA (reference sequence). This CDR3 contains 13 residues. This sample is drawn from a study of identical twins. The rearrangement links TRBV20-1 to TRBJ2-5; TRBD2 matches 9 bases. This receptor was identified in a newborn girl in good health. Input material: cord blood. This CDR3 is CSAPTGLAETQYF. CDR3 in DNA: TGCAGTGCTCCTACAGGACTAGCGGAGACCCAGTACTTC.